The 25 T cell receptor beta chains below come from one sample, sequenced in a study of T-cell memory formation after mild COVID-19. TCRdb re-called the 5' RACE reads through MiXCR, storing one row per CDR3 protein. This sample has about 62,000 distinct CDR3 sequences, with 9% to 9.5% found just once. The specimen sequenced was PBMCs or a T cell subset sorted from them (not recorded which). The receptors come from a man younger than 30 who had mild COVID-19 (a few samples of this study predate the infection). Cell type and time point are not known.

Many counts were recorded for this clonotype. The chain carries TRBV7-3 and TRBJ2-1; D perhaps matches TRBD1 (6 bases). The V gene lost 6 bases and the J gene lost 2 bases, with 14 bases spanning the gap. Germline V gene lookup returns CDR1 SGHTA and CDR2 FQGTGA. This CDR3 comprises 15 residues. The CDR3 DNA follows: TGTGCCAGCAGTAAAGGGGGTCTGGCCTACAATGAGCAGTTCTTC. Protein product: CASSKGGLAYNEQFF.

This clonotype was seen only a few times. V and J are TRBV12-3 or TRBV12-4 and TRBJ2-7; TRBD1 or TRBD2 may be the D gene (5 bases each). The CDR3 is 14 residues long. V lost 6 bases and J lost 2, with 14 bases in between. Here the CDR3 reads CASSPRDRPYEQYV. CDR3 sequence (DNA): TGTGCCAGCAGCCCCCGGGACCGCCCCTACGAGCAGTACGTC.

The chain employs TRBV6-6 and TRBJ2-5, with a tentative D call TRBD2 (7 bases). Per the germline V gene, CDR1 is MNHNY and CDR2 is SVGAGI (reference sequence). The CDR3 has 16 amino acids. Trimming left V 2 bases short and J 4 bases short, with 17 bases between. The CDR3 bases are TGTGCCAGCAGTTACGGCCGGGGGGCTCATGTAGAGACCCAGTACTTC. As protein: CASSYGRGAHVETQYF.

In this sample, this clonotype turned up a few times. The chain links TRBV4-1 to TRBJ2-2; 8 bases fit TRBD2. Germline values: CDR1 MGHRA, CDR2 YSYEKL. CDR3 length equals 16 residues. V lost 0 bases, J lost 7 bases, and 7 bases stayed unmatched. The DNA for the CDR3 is TGCGCCAGCAGCCAAGAGGCCTCCGGGAGGGGCGGGGAGCTGTTTTTT. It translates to CASSQEASGRGGELFF.

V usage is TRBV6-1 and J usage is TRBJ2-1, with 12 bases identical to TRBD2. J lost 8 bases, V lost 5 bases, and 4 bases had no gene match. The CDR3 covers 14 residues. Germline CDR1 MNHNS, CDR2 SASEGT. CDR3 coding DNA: TGTGCCAGCAGTTCTAGCGGGGGGGCCCATGAGCAGTTCTTC. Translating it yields CASSSSGGAHEQFF.

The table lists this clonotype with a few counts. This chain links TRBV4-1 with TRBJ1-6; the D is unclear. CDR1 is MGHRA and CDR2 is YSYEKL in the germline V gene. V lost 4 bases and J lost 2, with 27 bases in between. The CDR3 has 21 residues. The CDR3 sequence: CASSPSRLAADYRPYNSPLHF. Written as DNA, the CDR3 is TGCGCCAGCAGCCCGTCTCGTCTGGCAGCCGACTATCGCCCCTATAATTCACCCCTCCACTTT.

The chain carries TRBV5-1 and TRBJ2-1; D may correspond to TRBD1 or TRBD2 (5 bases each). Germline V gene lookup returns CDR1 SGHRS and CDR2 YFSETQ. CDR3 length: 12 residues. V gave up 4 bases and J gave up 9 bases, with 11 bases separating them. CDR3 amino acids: CASSPPGPEQFF. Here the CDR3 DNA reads TGCGCCAGCAGCCCCCCGGGGCCTGAGCAGTTCTTC. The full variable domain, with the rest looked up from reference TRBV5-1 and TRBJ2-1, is KAGVTQTPRYLIKTRGQQVTLSCSPISGHRSVSWYQQTPGQGLQFLFEYFSETQRNKGNFPGRFSGRQFSNSRSEMNVSTLELGDSALYLCASSPPGPEQFFGPGTRLTVL.

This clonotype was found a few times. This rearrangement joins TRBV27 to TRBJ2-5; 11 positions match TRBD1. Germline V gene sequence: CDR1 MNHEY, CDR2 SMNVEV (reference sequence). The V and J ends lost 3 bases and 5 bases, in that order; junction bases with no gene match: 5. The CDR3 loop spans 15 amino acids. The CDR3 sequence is CASSFSRTGGETQYF. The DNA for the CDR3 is TGTGCCAGCAGTTTTAGCCGGACAGGGGGCGAGACCCAGTACTTC.

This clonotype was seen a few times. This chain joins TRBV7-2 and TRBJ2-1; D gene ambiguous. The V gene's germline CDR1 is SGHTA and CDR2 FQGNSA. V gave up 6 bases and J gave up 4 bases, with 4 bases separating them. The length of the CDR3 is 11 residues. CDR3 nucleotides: TGTGCCAGCAGGGGATACAATGAGCAGTTCTTC. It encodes CASRGYNEQFF.

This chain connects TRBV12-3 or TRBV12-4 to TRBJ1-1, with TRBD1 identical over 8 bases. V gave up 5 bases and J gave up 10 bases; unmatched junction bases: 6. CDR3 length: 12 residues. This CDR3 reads CASSPTGERAFF. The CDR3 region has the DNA TGTGCCAGCAGTCCGACAGGGGAGAGAGCTTTCTTT.

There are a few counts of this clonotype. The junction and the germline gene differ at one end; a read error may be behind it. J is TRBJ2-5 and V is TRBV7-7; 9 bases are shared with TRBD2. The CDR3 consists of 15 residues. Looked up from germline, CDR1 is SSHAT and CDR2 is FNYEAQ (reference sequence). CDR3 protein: CASSPLGGGAETQYF. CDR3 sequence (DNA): TGTGCTAGCAGCCCCCTAGGCGGGGGGGCTGAGACCCAGTACTTC.

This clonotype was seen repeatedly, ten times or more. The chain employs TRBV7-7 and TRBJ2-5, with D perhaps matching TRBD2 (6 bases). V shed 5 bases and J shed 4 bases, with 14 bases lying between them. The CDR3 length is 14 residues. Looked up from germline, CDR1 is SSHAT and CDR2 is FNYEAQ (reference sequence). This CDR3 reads CASSPTSTGETQYF. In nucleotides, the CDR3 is TGTGCCAGCAGCCCTACTAGCACTGGAGAGACCCAGTACTTC.

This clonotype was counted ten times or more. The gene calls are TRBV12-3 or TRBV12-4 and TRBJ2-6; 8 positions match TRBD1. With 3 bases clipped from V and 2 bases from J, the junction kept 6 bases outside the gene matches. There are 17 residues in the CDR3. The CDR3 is CASSLNRGNAGANVLTF. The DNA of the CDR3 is TGTGCCAGCAGTTTGAACAGGGGGAACGCTGGGGCCAACGTCCTGACTTTC.

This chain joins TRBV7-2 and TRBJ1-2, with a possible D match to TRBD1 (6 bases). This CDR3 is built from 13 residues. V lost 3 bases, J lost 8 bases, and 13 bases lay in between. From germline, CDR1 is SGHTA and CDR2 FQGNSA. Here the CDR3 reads CASSFESGVGYTF. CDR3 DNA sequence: TGTGCCAGCAGCTTCGAGTCAGGGGTAGGCTACACCTTC.

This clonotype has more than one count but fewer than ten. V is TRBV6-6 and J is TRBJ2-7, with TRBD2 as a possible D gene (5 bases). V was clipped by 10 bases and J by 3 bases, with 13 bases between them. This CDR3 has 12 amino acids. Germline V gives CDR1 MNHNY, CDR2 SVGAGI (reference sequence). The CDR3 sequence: CATFAGLYEQYF. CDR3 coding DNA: TGTGCCACCTTCGCGGGCCTCTACGAGCAGTACTTC.

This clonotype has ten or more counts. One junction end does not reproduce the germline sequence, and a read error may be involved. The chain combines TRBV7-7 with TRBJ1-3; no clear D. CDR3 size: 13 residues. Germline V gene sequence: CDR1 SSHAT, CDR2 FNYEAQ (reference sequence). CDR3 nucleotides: TGTGCTAGCAGCTCCTCCTCTGGAAACACCATATATTTT. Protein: CASSSSSGNTIYF. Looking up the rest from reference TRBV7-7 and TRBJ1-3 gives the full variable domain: GAGVSQSPRYKVTKRGQDVTLRCDPISSHATLYWYQQALGQGPEFLTYFNYEAQPDKSGLPSDRFSAERPEGSISTLTIQRTEQRDSAMYRCASSSSSGNTIYFGEGSWLTVV.

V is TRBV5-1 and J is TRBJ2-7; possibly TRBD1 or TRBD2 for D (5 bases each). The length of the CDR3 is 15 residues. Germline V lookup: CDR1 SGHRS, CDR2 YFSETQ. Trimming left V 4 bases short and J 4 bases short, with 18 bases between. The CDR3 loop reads CASSRTGTERYEQYF. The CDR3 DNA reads TGCGCCAGCAGCCGCACTGGGACGGAGAGGTACGAGCAGTACTTC.

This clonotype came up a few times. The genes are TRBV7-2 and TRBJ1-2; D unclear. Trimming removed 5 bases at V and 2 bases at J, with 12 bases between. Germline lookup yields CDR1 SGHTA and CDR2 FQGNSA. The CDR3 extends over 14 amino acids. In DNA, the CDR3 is TGTGCCAGCAGCCTGGGTTTTCGGAACTATGGCTACACCTTC. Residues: CASSLGFRNYGYTF.

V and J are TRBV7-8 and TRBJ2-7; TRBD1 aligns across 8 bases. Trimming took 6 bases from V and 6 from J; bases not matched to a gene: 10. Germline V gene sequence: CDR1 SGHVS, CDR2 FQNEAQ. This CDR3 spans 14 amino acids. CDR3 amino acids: CASSSIRGLGEQYV. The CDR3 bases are TGTGCCAGCAGTTCCATCAGGGGGCTAGGCGAGCAGTACGTC.

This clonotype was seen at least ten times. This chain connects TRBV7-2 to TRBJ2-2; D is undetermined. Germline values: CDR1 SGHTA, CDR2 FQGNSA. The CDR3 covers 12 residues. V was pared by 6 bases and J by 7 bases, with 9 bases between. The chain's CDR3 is CASSPMGGELFF. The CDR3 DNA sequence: TGTGCCAGCAGTCCGATGGGCGGGGAGCTGTTTTTT.

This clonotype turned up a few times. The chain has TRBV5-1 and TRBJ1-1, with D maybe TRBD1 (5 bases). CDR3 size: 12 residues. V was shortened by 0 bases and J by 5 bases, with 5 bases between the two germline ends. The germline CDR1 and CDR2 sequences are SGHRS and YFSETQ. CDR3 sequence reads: CASSLGTTEAFF. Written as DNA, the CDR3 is TGCGCCAGCAGCTTGGGGACAACTGAAGCTTTCTTT.

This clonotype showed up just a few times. The chain's CDR3 is CASSPSAIRSHEQYF. DNA of the CDR3: TGTGCCAGCAGCCCCTCCGCCATCCGCAGTCACGAGCAGTACTTC. The chain has TRBV7-2 and TRBJ2-7; D is unclear. Trimming pared 5 bases from V and 5 bases from J, leaving 19 bases between. CDR1 is SGHTA and CDR2 is FQGNSA in the germline V gene. The CDR3 contains 15 residues.

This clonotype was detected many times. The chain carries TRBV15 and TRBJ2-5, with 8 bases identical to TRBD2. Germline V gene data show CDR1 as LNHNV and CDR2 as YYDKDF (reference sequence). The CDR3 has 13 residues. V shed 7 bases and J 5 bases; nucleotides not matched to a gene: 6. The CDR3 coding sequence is TGTGCCACCACTGCGGGGGGCGGGGAGACCCAGTACTTC. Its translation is CATTAGGGETQYF.

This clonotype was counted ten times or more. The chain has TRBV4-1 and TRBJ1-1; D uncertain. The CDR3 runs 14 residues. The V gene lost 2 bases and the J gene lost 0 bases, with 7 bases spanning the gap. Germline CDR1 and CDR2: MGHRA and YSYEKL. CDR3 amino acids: CASSQRALNTEAFF. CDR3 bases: TGCGCCAGCAGCCAAAGGGCCCTGAACACTGAAGCTTTCTTT.

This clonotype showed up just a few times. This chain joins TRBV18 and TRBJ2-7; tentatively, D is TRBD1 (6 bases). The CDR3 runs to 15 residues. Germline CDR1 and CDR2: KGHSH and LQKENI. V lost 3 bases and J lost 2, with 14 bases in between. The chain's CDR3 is CASSPRGGAAYEQYF. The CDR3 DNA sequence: TGTGCCAGCTCACCCCGAGGGGGTGCAGCCTACGAGCAGTACTTC.